These 2 T cell receptor beta chains originate from one sample sequenced in a study of OX40 agonist ivuxolimab in advanced cancers. Repertoires were generated with immunoSEQ multiplex PCR, while TCRdb's copy carries only in-frame clones and drops some. The repertoire holds more than 45,000 clones, with 82% as singletons. The sample was CD4+ or CD8+ T cells sorted from blood, taken in a trial of the OX40 agonist ivuxolimab. Source of these receptors: an adult with an advanced solid tumor such as melanoma, head and neck, liver or kidney cancer.

This clone was detected a few times. The chain uses TRBV28 and TRBJ2-7, with D tentatively TRBD2 (6 bases). CDR3 size: 16 residues. Germline CDR1 and CDR2: MDHEN and SYDVKM. The V end lost 8 bases, the J end lost 0 bases, and 20 bases lay between the germline ends. CDR3 protein: CASSLAGGASSYEQYF. The CDR3 coding sequence is TGTGCCAGCTCTCTCGCCGGGGGTGCCAGCTCCTACGAGCAGTACTTC.

The V gene is TRBV7-9, the J gene TRBJ1-3; no reliable D call. The CDR3 loop spans 16 amino acids. The germline gives CDR1 SEHNR, CDR2 FQNEAQ (reference sequence). V shed 6 bases and J shed 0 bases, with 15 bases lying between them. CDR3 amino acids: CASSYTGPRSGNTIYF. Written as DNA, the CDR3 is TGTGCCAGCAGTTACACCGGGCCCCGCTCTGGAAACACCATATATTTT. The variable domain in full, completed from reference TRBV7-9 and TRBJ1-3, reads DTGVSQNPRHKITKRGQNVTFRCDPISEHNRLYWYRQTLGQGPEFLTYFQNEAQLEKSRLLSDRFSAERPKGSFSTLEIQRTEQGDSAMYLCASSYTGPRSGNTIYFGEGSWLTVV.